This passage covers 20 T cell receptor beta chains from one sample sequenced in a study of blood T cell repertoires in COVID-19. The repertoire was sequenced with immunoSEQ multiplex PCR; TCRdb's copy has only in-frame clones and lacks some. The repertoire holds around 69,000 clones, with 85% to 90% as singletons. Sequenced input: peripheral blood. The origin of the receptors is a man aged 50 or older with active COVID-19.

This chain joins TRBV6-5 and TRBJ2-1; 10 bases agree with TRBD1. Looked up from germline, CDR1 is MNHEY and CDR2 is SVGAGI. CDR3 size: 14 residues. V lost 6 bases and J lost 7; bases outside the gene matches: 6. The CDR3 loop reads CASRRTGGVNEQFF. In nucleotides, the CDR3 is TGTGCCAGCAGGAGGACAGGGGGGGTGAATGAGCAGTTCTTC.

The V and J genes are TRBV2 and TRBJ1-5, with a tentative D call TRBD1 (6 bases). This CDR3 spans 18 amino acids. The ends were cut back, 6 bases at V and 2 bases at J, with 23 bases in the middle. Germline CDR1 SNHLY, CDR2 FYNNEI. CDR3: CASSATGRVSGGNQPQHF. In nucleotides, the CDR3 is TGTGCCAGCAGCGCCACAGGGAGGGTCTCGGGGGGCAATCAGCCCCAGCATTTT.

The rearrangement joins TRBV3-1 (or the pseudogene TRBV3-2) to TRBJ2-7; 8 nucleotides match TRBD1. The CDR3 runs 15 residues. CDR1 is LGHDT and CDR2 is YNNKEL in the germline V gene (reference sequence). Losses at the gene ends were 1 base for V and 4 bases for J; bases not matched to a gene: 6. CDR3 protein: CASSQGSTGGYEQYV. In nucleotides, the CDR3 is TGTGCCAGCAGCCAAGGTTCTACAGGGGGTTACGAGCAGTACGTC.

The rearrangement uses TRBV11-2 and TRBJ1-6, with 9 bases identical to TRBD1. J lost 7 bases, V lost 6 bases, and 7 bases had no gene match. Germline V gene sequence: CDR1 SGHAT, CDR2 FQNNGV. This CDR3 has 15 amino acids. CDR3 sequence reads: CASRPLQGANSPLHF. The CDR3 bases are TGTGCCAGCAGGCCATTACAGGGGGCGAATTCACCCCTCCACTTT. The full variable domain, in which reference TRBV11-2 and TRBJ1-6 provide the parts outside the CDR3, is EAGVAQSPRYKIIEKRQSVAFWCNPISGHATLYWYQQILGQGPKLLIQFQNNGVVDDSQLPKDRFSAERLKGVDSTLKIQPAKLEDSAVYLCASRPLQGANSPLHFGNGTRLTVT.

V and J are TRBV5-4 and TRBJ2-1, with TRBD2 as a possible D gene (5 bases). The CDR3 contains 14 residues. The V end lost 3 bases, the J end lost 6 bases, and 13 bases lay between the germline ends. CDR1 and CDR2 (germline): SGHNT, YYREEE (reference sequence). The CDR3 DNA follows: TGTGCCAGCAGCTCCCAGCGGAGATCCAATGAGCAGTTCTTC. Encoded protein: CASSSQRRSNEQFF.

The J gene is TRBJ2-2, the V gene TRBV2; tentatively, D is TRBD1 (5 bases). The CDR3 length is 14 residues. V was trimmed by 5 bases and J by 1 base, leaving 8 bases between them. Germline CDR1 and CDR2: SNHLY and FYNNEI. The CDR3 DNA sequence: TGTGCCAGCAGTAAAACAGGGAACACCGGGGAGCTGTTTTTT. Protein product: CASSKTGNTGELFF.

CDR3 sequence (DNA): TGTGCCACCAGTGATTTAGGAGCGGGGAACAATGAGCAGTTCTTC. Protein product: CATSDLGAGNNEQFF. The gene calls are TRBV24-1 and TRBJ2-1; 7 nucleotides agree with TRBD2. This CDR3 is built from 15 residues. The junction had 4 bases not matched to a gene; V was cut back by 1 base and J by 5 bases. Germline CDR1 KGHDR, CDR2 SFDVKD.

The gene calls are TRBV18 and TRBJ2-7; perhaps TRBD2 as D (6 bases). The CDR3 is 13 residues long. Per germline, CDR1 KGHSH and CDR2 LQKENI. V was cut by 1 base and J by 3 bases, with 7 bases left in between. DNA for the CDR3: TGTGCCAGCTCACCACAGGGAGGCTACGAGCAGTACGTC. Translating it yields CASSPQGGYEQYV.

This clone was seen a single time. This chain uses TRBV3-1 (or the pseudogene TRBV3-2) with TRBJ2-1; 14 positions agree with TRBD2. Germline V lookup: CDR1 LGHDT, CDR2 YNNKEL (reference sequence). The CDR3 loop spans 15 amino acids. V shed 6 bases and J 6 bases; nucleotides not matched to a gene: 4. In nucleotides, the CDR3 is TGTGCCAGCAGAACGACTAGCGGGAGGGGCAATGAGCAGTTCTTC. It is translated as CASRTTSGRGNEQFF.

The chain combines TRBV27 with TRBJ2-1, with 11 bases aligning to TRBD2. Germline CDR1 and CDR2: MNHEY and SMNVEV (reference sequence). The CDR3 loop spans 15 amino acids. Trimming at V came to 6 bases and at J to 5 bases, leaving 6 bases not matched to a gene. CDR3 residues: CASSPGTSGNNEQFF. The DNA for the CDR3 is TGTGCCAGCAGCCCCGGGACTAGCGGAAACAATGAGCAGTTCTTC.

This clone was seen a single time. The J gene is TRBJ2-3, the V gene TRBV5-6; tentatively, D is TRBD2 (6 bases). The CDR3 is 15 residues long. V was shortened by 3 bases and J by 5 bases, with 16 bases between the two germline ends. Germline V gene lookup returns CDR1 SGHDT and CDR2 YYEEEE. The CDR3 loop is CASSWRAGQGDTQYF. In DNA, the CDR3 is TGTGCCAGCAGCTGGAGGGCGGGGCAAGGAGATACGCAGTATTTT. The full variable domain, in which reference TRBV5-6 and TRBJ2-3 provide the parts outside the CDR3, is DAGVTQSPTHLIKTRGQQVTLRCSPKSGHDTVSWYQQALGQGPQFIFQYYEEEERQRGNFPDRFSGHQFPNYSSELNVNALLLGDSALYLCASSWRAGQGDTQYFGPGTRLTVL.

The CDR3 sequence: CASSWAQGRRETQYF. CDR3 coding DNA: TGTGCCAGCAGTTGGGCACAGGGTAGGAGGGAGACCCAGTACTTC. The V and J genes are TRBV6-6 and TRBJ2-5; possibly TRBD1 for D (6 bases). The CDR3 extends over 15 amino acids. The germline gives CDR1 MNHNY, CDR2 SVGAGI (reference sequence). V shed 4 bases and J shed 5 bases, with 17 bases lying between them.

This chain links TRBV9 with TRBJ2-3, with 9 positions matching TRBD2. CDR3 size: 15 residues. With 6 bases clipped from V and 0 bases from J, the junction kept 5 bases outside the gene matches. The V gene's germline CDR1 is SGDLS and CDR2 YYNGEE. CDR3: CASTYSGSSTDTQYF. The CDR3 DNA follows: TGTGCCAGCACCTATAGCGGGAGTAGCACAGATACGCAGTATTTT. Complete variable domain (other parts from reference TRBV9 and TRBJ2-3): DSGVTQTPKHLITATGQRVTLRCSPRSGDLSVYWYQQSLDQGLQFLIQYYNGEERAKGNILERFSAQQFPDLHSELNLSSLELGDSALYFCASTYSGSSTDTQYFGPGTRLTVL.

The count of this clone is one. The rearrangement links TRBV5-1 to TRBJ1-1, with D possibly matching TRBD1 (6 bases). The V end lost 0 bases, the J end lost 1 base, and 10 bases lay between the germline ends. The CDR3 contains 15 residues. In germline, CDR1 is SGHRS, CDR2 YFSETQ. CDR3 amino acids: CASSLVVRGNTEAFF. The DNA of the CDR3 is TGCGCCAGCAGCTTGGTTGTCAGGGGGAACACTGAAGCTTTCTTT.

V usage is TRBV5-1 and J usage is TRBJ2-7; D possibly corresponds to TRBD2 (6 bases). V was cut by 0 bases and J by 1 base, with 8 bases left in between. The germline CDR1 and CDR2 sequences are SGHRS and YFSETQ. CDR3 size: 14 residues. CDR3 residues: CASSLEEGSYEQYV. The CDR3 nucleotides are TGCGCCAGCAGCTTGGAGGAGGGTTCCTACGAGCAGTACGTC.

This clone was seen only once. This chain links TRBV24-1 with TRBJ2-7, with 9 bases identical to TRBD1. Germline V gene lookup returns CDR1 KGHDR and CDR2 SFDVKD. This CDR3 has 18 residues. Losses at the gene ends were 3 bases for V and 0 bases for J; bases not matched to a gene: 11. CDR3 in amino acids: CATSDLLSDRGLSYEQYV. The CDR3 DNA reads TGTGCCACCAGTGATCTTCTATCGGACAGGGGTCTCTCCTACGAGCAGTACGTC.

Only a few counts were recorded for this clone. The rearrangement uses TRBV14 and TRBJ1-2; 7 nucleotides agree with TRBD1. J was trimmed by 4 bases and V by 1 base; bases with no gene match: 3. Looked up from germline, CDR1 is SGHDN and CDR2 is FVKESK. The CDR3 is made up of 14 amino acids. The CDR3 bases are TGTGCCAGCAGCCAAGTACAGGGGATCTATGGCTACACCTTC. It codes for CASSQVQGIYGYTF.

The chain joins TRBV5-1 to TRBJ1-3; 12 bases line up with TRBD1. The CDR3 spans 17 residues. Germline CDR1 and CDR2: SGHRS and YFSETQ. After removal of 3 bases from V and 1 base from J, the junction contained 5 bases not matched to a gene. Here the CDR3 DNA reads TGCGCCAGCAGCTGGGGGACAGGGGGCTTTTCTGGAAACACCATATATTTT. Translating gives CASSWGTGGFSGNTIYF.

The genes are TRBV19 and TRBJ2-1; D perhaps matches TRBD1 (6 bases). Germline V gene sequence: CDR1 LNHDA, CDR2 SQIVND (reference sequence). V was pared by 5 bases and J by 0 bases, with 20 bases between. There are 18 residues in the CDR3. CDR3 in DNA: TGTGCCAGTAGTTTTACCCCGGGACACATTATCTCCTACAATGAGCAGTTCTTC. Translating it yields CASSFTPGHIISYNEQFF.

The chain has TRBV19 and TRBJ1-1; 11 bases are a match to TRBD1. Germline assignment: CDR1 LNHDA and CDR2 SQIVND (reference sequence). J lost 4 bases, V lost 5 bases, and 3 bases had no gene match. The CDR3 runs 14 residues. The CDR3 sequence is CASSWTGGITEAFF. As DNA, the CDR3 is TGTGCCAGTAGTTGGACAGGGGGCATCACTGAAGCTTTCTTT.